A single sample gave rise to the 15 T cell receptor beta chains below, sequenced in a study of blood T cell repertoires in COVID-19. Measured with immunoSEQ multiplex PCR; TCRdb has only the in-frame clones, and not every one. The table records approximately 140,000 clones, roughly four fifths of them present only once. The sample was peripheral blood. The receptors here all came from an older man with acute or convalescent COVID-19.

The CDR3 DNA reads TGTGCCTGGAAAGGGGATTATAATTCACCCCTCCACTTT. It translates to CAWKGDYNSPLHF. This chain joins TRBV30 and TRBJ1-6, with D perhaps TRBD1 (5 bases). The CDR3 runs 13 residues. Trimming took off 4 bases at V and 4 bases at J, with 8 bases between the two ends. Germline CDR1 is GTSNPN and CDR2 is SVGIG (reference sequence). The complete variable domain, with remaining parts taken from reference TRBV30 and TRBJ1-6, reads SQTIHQWPATLVQPVGSPLSLECTVEGTSNPNLYWYRQAAGRGLQLLFYSVGIGQISSEVPQNLSASRPQDRQFILSSKKLLLSDSGFYLCAWKGDYNSPLHFGNGTRLTVT.

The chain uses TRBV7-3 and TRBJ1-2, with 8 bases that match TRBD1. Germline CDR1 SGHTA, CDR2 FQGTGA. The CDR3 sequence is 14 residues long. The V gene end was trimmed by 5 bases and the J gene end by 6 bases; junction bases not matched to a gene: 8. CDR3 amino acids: CASSGGTGENGYTF. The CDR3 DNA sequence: TGTGCCAGCAGCGGCGGGACAGGCGAAAATGGCTACACCTTC.

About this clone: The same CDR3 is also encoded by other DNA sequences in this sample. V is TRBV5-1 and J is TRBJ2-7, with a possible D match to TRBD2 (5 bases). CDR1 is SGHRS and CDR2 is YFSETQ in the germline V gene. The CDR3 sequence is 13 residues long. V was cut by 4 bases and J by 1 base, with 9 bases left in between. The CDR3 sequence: CASSPRGSYEQYF. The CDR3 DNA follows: TGCGCCAGCAGCCCTCGGGGTTCCTACGAGCAGTACTTC.

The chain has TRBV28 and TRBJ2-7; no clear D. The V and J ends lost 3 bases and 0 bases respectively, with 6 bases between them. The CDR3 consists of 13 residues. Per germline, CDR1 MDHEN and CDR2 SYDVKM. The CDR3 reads CASSLAVSYEQYF. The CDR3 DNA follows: TGTGCCAGCAGTTTGGCAGTCTCCTACGAGCAGTACTTC.

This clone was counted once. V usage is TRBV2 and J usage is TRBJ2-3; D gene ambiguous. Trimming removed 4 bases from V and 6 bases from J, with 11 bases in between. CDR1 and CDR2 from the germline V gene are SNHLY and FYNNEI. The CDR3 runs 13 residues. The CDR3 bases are TGTGCCAGCAGTGTTGTCCGGTGGGATACGCAGTATTTT. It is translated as CASSVVRWDTQYF.

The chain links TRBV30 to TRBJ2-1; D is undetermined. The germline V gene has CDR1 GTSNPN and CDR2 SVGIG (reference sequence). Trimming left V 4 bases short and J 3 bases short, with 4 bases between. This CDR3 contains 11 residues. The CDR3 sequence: CAWTLYNEQFF. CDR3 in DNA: TGTGCCTGGACCCTCTACAATGAGCAGTTCTTC.

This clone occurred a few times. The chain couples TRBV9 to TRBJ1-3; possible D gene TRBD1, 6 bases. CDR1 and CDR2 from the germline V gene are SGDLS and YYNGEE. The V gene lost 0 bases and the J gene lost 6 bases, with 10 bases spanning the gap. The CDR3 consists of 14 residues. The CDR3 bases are TGTGCCAGCAGCGTAGGGCAGGGGTCAAACACCATATATTTT. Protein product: CASSVGQGSNTIYF.

The CDR3 loop is CASSPTGGTNEKLFF. The CDR3 DNA is TGTGCCAGCTCACCCACAGGGGGGACTAATGAAAAACTGTTTTTT. The J gene is TRBJ1-4, the V gene TRBV18; TRBD1 matches 8 bases. The V gene end was trimmed by 3 bases and the J gene end by 2 bases; junction bases not matched to a gene: 2. This CDR3 is built from 15 residues. Germline V CDR1 and CDR2: KGHSH, LQKENI.

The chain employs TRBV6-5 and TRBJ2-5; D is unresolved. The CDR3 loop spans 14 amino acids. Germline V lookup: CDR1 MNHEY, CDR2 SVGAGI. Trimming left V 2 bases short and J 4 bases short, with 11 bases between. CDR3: CASSYSRVRETQYF. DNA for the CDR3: TGTGCCAGCAGTTACAGTCGGGTTCGAGAGACCCAGTACTTC.

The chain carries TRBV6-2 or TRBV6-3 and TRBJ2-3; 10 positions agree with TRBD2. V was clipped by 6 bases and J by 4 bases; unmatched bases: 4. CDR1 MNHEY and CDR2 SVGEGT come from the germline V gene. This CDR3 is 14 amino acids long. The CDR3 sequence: CASSSGTSADTQYF. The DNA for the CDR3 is TGTGCCAGCAGCTCCGGGACTAGCGCAGATACGCAGTATTTT.

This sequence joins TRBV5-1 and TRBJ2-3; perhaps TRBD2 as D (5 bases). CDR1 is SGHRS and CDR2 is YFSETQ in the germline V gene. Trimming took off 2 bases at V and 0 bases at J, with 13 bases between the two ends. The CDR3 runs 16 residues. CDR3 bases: TGCGCCAGCAGCTTATCAGGAGGAATAAGCACAGATACGCAGTATTTT. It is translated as CASSLSGGISTDTQYF.

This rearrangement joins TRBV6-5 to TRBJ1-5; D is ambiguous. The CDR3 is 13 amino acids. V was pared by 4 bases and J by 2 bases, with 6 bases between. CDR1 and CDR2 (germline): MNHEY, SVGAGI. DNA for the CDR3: TGTGCCAGCAGTTTAAGCGGCAATCAGCCCCAGCATTTT. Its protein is CASSLSGNQPQHF.

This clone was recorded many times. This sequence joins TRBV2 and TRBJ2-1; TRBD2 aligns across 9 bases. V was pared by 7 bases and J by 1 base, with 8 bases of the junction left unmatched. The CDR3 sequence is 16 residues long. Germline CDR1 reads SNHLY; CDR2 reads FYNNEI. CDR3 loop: CASIERGESSYNEQFF. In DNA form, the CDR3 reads TGTGCCAGCATCGAGCGGGGGGAAAGTTCCTACAATGAGCAGTTCTTC.

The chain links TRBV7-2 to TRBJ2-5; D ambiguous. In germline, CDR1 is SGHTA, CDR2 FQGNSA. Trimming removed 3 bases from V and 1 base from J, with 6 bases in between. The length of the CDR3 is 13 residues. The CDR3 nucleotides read TGTGCCAGCAGCTTTCTCGTCCAAGAGACCCAGTACTTC. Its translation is CASSFLVQETQYF.

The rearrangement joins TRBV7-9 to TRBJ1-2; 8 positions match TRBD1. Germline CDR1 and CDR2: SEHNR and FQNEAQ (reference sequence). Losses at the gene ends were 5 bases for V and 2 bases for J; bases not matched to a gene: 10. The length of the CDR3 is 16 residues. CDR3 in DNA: TGTGCCAGCAGCGCCTTTCCAGGGGGCGAGAACTATGGCTACACCTTC. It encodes CASSAFPGGENYGYTF.